These 24 T cell receptor beta chains came from one sample sequenced in a study of T cell repertoires in enteric fever. MiXCR, applied by TCRdb to the reads, yields one record per CDR3 protein. The repertoire includes about 1,500 distinct CDR3 sequences, 30% to 45% of them detected once, and approximately 19% sits in the top ten. Sequencing was performed on CCR7- CD38- CD4+ T cells from PBMCs. Receptor source: a human donor with Salmonella enteric fever, either typhoid or paratyphoid (not recorded which).

The rearrangement joins TRBV5-1 to TRBJ2-7, with 10 bases that match TRBD2. Germline trimming cut 4 bases from V and 3 bases from J; bases unmatched to any gene: 10. The CDR3 contains 16 residues. Germline-derived CDR1 and CDR2 are SGHRS and YFSETQ. The DNA for the CDR3 is TGCGCCAGCAGCCGGGGTACTAGCGGGATGATCTACGAGCAGTACTTC. Residues: CASSRGTSGMIYEQYF.

By sample share, this clonotype is medium-sized. The chain links TRBV5-1 to TRBJ2-5; 8 nucleotides line up with TRBD2. This CDR3 is built from 15 residues. The ends lost 5 bases at V and 4 bases at J; junction bases unmatched: 10. Germline V gives CDR1 SGHRS, CDR2 YFSETQ. CDR3 residues: CASRIQVAGGETQYF. CDR3 nucleotides: TGCGCCAGCAGAATTCAAGTCGCGGGAGGAGAGACCCAGTACTTC.

The chain uses TRBV5-1 and TRBJ2-1; 7 positions match TRBD1. The CDR3 is made up of 14 amino acids. J lost 5 bases, V lost 2 bases, and 4 bases had no gene match. The germline V gene has CDR1 SGHRS and CDR2 YFSETQ. CDR3 nucleotide sequence: TGCGCCAGCAGCTTAGGGGGCGTAGACAATGAGCAGTTCTTC. This gives the protein CASSLGGVDNEQFF. Complete variable domain (other parts from reference TRBV5-1 and TRBJ2-1): KAGVTQTPRYLIKTRGQQVTLSCSPISGHRSVSWYQQTPGQGLQFLFEYFSETQRNKGNFPGRFSGRQFSNSRSEMNVSTLELGDSALYLCASSLGGVDNEQFFGPGTRLTVL.

This clonotype is hyperexpanded. The chain joins TRBV2 to TRBJ1-2; D is unclear. Germline CDR1 SNHLY, CDR2 FYNNEI. Trimming cost V 5 bases and J 5 bases, with 18 bases left between them. The CDR3 is made up of 15 amino acids. The DNA for the CDR3 is TGTGCCAGCAGTCAAATCCCAGGCGTATCGTATGGCTACACCTTC. Translated: CASSQIPGVSYGYTF.

By share, this clonotype counts as large. V usage is TRBV7-2 and J usage is TRBJ2-1; no definite D call. This CDR3 contains 12 residues. The V and J ends lost 5 bases and 3 bases respectively, with 5 bases between them. Germline values: CDR1 SGHTA, CDR2 FQGNSA. CDR3 bases: TGTGCCAGCAGCCTGGACTACAATGAGCAGTTCTTC. It is translated as CASSLDYNEQFF.

The chain joins TRBV5-4 to TRBJ1-4, with a weak D call TRBD1 (5 bases). CDR1 is SGHNT and CDR2 is YYREEE in the germline V gene (reference sequence). There are 15 residues in the CDR3. V dropped 4 bases and J dropped 3 bases, with 13 bases sitting between them. The CDR3 is CASSRSWGPNEKLFF. The CDR3 bases are TGTGCCAGCAGCCGAAGCTGGGGCCCTAATGAAAAACTGTTTTTT. The variable domain in full, completed from reference TRBV5-4 and TRBJ1-4, reads ETGVTQSPTHLIKTRGQQVTLRCSSQSGHNTVSWYQQALGQGPQFIFQYYREEENGRGNFPPRFSGLQFPNYSSELNVNALELDDSALYLCASSRSWGPNEKLFFGSGTQLSVL.

CDR3 residues: CASRSGSLSRLAKNIQYF. As DNA, the CDR3 is TGTGCCAGCAGATCAGGGTCTCTCTCGAGACTAGCCAAAAACATTCAGTACTTC. The rearrangement joins TRBV11-3 to TRBJ2-4, with a weak D call TRBD1 (5 bases). The CDR3 sequence is 18 residues long. Germline-derived CDR1 and CDR2 are SGHNT and YENEEA. V lost 6 bases to trimming and J lost 0 bases, with 21 bases between them.

The chain links TRBV5-1 to TRBJ2-1; 11 positions agree with TRBD2. In germline, CDR1 is SGHRS, CDR2 YFSETQ. Germline trimming cut 4 bases from V and 4 bases from J; bases unmatched to any gene: 7. This CDR3 is built from 16 residues. The CDR3 reads CASSNLAGGSYNEQFF. The CDR3 nucleotides are TGCGCCAGCAGCAATTTAGCGGGAGGGTCTTACAATGAGCAGTTCTTC.

Worth noting for this clonotype: Germline is not matched at one junction end, which may reflect a read error. This chain joins TRBV5-1 and TRBJ2-5; 8 positions agree with TRBD1. Germline loops: CDR1 SGHRS, CDR2 YFSETQ. This CDR3 region has 14 residues. This CDR3 is CASSLGTGKETKYF. The CDR3 DNA follows: TGCGCCAGCAGCTTGGGGACAGGGAAAGAGACCAAGTACTTC.

In this sample, this clonotype turned up a few times. The chain is built from TRBV29-1 and TRBJ1-5; D gene uncertain. The germline gives CDR1 SQVTM, CDR2 ANQGSEA. Trimming shortened V by 6 bases and J by 2 bases, and 17 bases separated the two germline ends. The CDR3 is made up of 15 amino acids. In DNA form, the CDR3 reads TGCAGCGTAGCTGACGGCTTCCTGGGCAATCAGCCCCAGCATTTT. This translates into CSVADGFLGNQPQHF.

This clonotype is large (0.1 to 1%) by share. The chain carries TRBV5-1 and TRBJ1-1; no clear D gene. The germline CDR1 and CDR2 sequences are SGHRS and YFSETQ. Trimming pared 0 bases from V and 4 bases from J, leaving 4 bases between. CDR3 length: 12 residues. The CDR3 is CASSLDGTEAFF. In nucleotides, the CDR3 is TGCGCCAGCAGCTTGGACGGCACTGAAGCTTTCTTT.

The chain recombines TRBV7-9 with TRBJ2-5; D unclear. CDR3 length equals 12 residues. The germline CDR1 and CDR2 sequences are SEHNR and FQNEAQ (reference sequence). Trimming removed 3 bases from V and 5 bases from J, with 7 bases in between. This CDR3 is CASSFAWETQYF. CDR3 sequence (DNA): TGTGCCAGCAGCTTCGCGTGGGAGACCCAGTACTTC. Looking up the rest from reference TRBV7-9 and TRBJ2-5 gives the full variable domain: DTGVSQNPRHKITKRGQNVTFRCDPISEHNRLYWYRQTLGQGPEFLTYFQNEAQLEKSRLLSDRFSAERPKGSFSTLEIQRTEQGDSAMYLCASSFAWETQYFGPGTRLLVL.

The chain links TRBV5-1 to TRBJ1-5, with D unresolved. V lost 4 bases, J lost 4 bases, and 9 bases lay in between. CDR1 SGHRS and CDR2 YFSETQ come from the germline V gene. This CDR3 is 13 amino acids long. The CDR3 coding sequence is TGCGCCAGCAGCAAGGGATTTAATCAGCCCCAGCATTTT. Translation gives CASSKGFNQPQHF.

This clonotype was found a few times. This chain uses TRBV18 with TRBJ2-7, with unresolved D. The CDR3 totals 14 residues. Germline V gives CDR1 KGHSH, CDR2 LQKENI. Trimming took 5 bases from V and 7 from J, leaving 18 bases between them. CDR3 bases: TGTGCCAGCTCAGCCCAGGAGACGATTAATGAGCAGTACTTC. It yields the protein CASSAQETINEQYF.

J is TRBJ2-1 and V is TRBV5-1; 8 bases line up with TRBD2. The V gene end was trimmed by 0 bases and the J gene end by 6 bases; junction bases not matched to a gene: 5. Germline CDR1 and CDR2: SGHRS and YFSETQ. The CDR3 sequence is 15 residues long. The CDR3 spells CASSLGLAGLNEQFF. The CDR3 DNA reads as TGCGCCAGCAGCTTGGGGCTAGCGGGCCTCAATGAGCAGTTCTTC.

This chain uses TRBV5-1 with TRBJ2-5; D may be TRBD2 (6 bases). V gave up 2 bases and J gave up 0 bases, with 8 bases separating them. Germline-derived CDR1 and CDR2 are SGHRS and YFSETQ. This CDR3 has 14 amino acids. CDR3 sequence: CASSFWGDQETQYF. CDR3 bases: TGCGCCAGCAGCTTTTGGGGGGACCAAGAGACCCAGTACTTC.

The chain has TRBV7-2 and TRBJ2-7; 7 bases map to TRBD2. Germline V lookup: CDR1 SGHTA, CDR2 FQGNSA. V lost 5 bases and J lost 4; bases outside the gene matches: 5. The CDR3 contains 13 residues. Here the CDR3 reads CASSKQRGYEQYF. DNA of the CDR3: TGTGCCAGCAGCAAACAGCGGGGTTACGAGCAGTACTTC. The full variable domain, rest sourced from reference TRBV7-2 and TRBJ2-7, is GAGVSQSPSNKVTEKGKDVELRCDPISGHTALYWYRQSLGQGLEFLIYFQGNSAPDKSGLPSDRFSAERTGGSVSTLTIQRTQQEDSAVYLCASSKQRGYEQYFGPGTRLTVT.

This clonotype was seen a handful of times. This rearrangement joins TRBV29-1 to TRBJ2-5; D call uncertain. The V end lost 0 bases, the J end lost 7 bases, and 9 bases lay between the germline ends. Germline loops: CDR1 SQVTM, CDR2 ANQGSEA. The CDR3 runs to 12 residues. CDR3 DNA: TGCAGCGTTGAAGAATCTGGAGCGACCCAGTACTTC. Translation: CSVEESGATQYF.

This clonotype was seen more than once but under ten times. This sequence joins TRBV5-1 and TRBJ2-5, with 8 bases aligning to TRBD1. Germline values: CDR1 SGHRS, CDR2 YFSETQ. Unmatched junction bases numbered 1, after V lost 0 bases and J lost 3 bases. The CDR3 is 14 amino acids. Here the CDR3 reads CASSLGTGKETQYF. In DNA form, the CDR3 reads TGCGCCAGCAGCTTGGGGACAGGGAAAGAGACCCAGTACTTC. Variable domain in full (rest from reference TRBV5-1 and TRBJ2-5): KAGVTQTPRYLIKTRGQQVTLSCSPISGHRSVSWYQQTPGQGLQFLFEYFSETQRNKGNFPGRFSGRQFSNSRSEMNVSTLELGDSALYLCASSLGTGKETQYFGPGTRLLVL.

This clonotype has just a few counts. This sequence joins TRBV21-1 and TRBJ2-1. TRBV21-1 is tagged as a pseudogene. This CDR3 region has 14 residues. For the CDR3, the DNA is TGTGCCAGCAGCAAGGTACTGTCCTACAATGAGCAGTTCTTC. It yields the protein CASSKVLSYNEQFF.

Sample share makes this clonotype large. V usage is TRBV5-1 and J usage is TRBJ2-1; TRBD1 aligns across 12 bases. The CDR3 spans 16 residues. Germline-derived CDR1 and CDR2 are SGHRS and YFSETQ. J gave up 13 bases and V 0 bases, and 11 bases lay outside the gene matches. The CDR3 DNA reads as TGCGCCAGCAGCTTGGCGTTGGGACAGGGGGCGTCGAGCCAGTTCTTC. Protein product: CASSLALGQGASSQFF.

This clonotype showed up just once. The chain has TRBV11-2 and TRBJ2-7; unclear D gene. From germline, CDR1 is SGHAT and CDR2 FQNNGV. The CDR3 totals 15 residues. The V and J ends lost 3 bases and 0 bases respectively, with 12 bases between them. The CDR3 DNA sequence: TGTGCCAGCAGCTTTGGTTTCCCGAGCTCCTACGAGCAGTACTTC. Protein product: CASSFGFPSSYEQYF.

The rearrangement links TRBV7-9 to TRBJ1-2; TRBD1 matches 7 bases. The germline V gene encodes CDR1 SEHNR and CDR2 FQNEAQ (reference sequence). The CDR3 is 17 residues long. V dropped 5 bases and J dropped 1; count of bases not matched to a gene: 13. The CDR3 nucleotides are TGTGCCAGCAGCGATAATCCGGGACAGACTCTTAACTATGGCTACACCTTC. Residues: CASSDNPGQTLNYGYTF.

In this sample, this clonotype is large (0.1 to 1%). The chain's CDR3 is CASRTGGRSTGELFF. CDR3 nucleotides: TGTGCCAGCAGAACAGGGGGCAGGAGTACCGGGGAGCTGTTTTTT. This sequence joins TRBV6-1 and TRBJ2-2; TRBD1 agrees at 9 bases. The CDR3 runs to 15 residues. Germline V lookup: CDR1 MNHNS, CDR2 SASEGT. V lost 6 bases to trimming and J lost 5 bases; unmatched junction nucleotides: 7.